Below, one TCR beta chain is given with its context. No cognate antigen has been identified for it. No quality values exist for individual bases; no much larger clone is one base distant. According to the study, the label for this sample's time point signals: about 28 days (+/-7) after the second vaccine dose. AZD1222 recipients with second doses at about 4 weeks or about 12 weeks were pooled, because spike-specific TCR depth and breadth did not differ between schedules. Samples from vaccinated people were obtained from the UK trials COV001 and COV002, which included a single-blind randomized controlled phase 2/3 trial of AZD1222 (ChAdOx1 nCoV-19) in healthy adults. For TCRbeta chain sequencing, PBMC samples were collected from trial participants at day 0 and at day 28 after the second dose. In the germline V gene, CDR1 corresponds to MDHEN and CDR2 to SYDVKM. Counted from cysteine to phenylalanine, this CDR3 has 13 amino acids. Only the CDR3 DNA is retained, 39 bases long and in frame from the first base. Deletion took 3 bases off V and 7 bases off J, with a span of 10 bases between the germline ends.

The data derive from a study of T cell responses to AZD1222 COVID-19 vaccine (dated by TCRdb to about 2021). Study-level background: A total of 230 to 250 trial participants underwent TCR sequencing, of whom around 210 had received two doses of AZD1222 and about 26 had received two doses of the MenACWY control vaccine. Trial participants were enrolled by age into 18-55, 56-69 and 70-plus year subgroups, with 148, 28 and 57 TCR-sequenced participants respectively.

The CDR3 regions of human TCRbeta chains were analyzed by immunosequencing. On the study's bioinformatics: Repertoire TCRs were checked for matches against a reference library of SARS-CoV-2-specific TCRs that had been generated using the MIRA antigen-specificity platform. Breadth was defined as the fraction of unique TCRs that were SARS-CoV-2-associated, and depth was defined as the fraction of total T cells that were SARS-CoV-2-associated. Using the MIRA data, every spike-specific TCR was mapped to the spike region that the TCR reacted to and assigned to either a CD4 or a CD8 class. Log10-transformed breadth and depth values were compared by one-way ANOVA with Sidak's multiple comparisons tests. As stored in TCRdb, this immuneACCESS dataset retains in-frame rearrangements with V and J assigned. A fraction of the clones does not appear; measured against another copy, unresolved V genes explain less than half of the discrepancy, and the remainder lacks a known reason. D and trimming come from the DNA, and the V and J calls and clone size come from that table. The sample contains under 150,000 clones, roughly 90% of them found a single time. The top ten clones comprise roughly 1% of the sample.

Overall results and qualifications from the work: Reportedly, almost half of the unique spike-specific TCRs recognized epitopes lying outside the regions that are mutated in the B.1.351 and B.1.1.7 variants. Because no day 14 peak-response samples were available, repertoires were characterized only after the peak T cell response. Conclusions about previously exposed vaccinees are limited, since just five to seven AZD1222 recipients were seropositive for SARS-CoV-2 at baseline. After two AZD1222 doses, spike-specific TCR breadth and depth were significantly higher than at day 0 and than in MenACWY recipients. Most participants were white British and females outnumbered males, and the authors suggested that clonal diversity may have been underestimated. In the small 56-69-year group, the increase in depth fell short of significance, most likely because of low power. Vaccine-associated CD4 TCRs spanned the whole spike protein, with dominant responses in regions 160-218 and 743-854.

The sample was peripheral blood, taken 28 days after the second AZD1222 dose. The rearrangement combines TRBV28 with TRBJ2-1; the D gene is perhaps TRBD1, from 5 matching bases. The clonotype originates from an adult who received the AZD1222 COVID-19 vaccine. The CDR3 protein: CASSFQDMNEQFF. At the DNA level, the sequence is TGTGCCAGCAGTTTCCAGGACATGAATGAGCAGTTCTTC. The CDR3 plus the reference TRBV28 and TRBJ2-1 genes for the other parts give the full variable domain: DVKVTQSSRYLVKRTGEKVFLECVQDMDHENMFWYRQDPGLGLRLIYFSYDVKMKEKGDIPEGYSVSREKKERFSLILESASTNQTSMYLCASSFQDMNEQFFGPGTRLTVL.